This TCR beta chain emerged from a study of blood T cell repertoires in COVID-19. At the level of the study: Spain, Italy and the United States supplied samples that represented acute and convalescent COVID-19. Sources were T cells, B-cell-depleted T cells, or PBMCs; the material itself was cDNA or gDNA.

In germline, CDR1 is SQVTM, CDR2 ANQGSEA. With V trimmed by 5 bases and J by 5 bases, 8 bases remained unmatched. CDR3 length: 15 amino acids. The data were produced by immunoSEQ multiplex PCR, yet TCRdb's version contains in-frame clones alone and is incomplete. The table lists about 310,000 clones, around 87% of them singletons. The sequencing input was peripheral blood. This TCR derives from a man aged 50-60 years with active or convalescent COVID-19. The chain recombines TRBV29-1 with TRBJ2-1, with 11 bases aligning to TRBD2. The CDR3 sequence: CSVHKLAGGNNEQFF. The CDR3 coding sequence is TGCAGCGTTCACAAATTAGCGGGAGGGAACAATGAGCAGTTCTTC.